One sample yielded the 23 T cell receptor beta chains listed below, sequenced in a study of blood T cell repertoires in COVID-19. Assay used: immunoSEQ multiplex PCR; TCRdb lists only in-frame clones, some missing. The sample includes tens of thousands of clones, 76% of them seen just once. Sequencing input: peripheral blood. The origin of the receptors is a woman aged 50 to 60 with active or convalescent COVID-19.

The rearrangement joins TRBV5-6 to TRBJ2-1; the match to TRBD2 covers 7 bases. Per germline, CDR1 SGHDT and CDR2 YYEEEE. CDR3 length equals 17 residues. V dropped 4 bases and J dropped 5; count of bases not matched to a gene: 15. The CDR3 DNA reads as TGTGCCAGCAGCGCCTACGGCCGGCGGGAGATCAACAATGAGCAGTTCTTC. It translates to CASSAYGRREINNEQFF.

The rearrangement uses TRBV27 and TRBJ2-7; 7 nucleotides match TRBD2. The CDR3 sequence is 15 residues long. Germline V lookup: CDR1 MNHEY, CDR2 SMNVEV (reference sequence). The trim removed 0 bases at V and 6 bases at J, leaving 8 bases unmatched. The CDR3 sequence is CASSLSRLARGEQYF. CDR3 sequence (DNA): TGTGCCAGCAGTTTATCACGACTAGCCCGCGGCGAGCAGTACTTC.

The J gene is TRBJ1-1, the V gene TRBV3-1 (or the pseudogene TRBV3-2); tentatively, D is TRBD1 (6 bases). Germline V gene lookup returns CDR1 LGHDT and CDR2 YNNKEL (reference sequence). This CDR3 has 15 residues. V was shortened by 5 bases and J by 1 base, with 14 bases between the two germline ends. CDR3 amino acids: CASSSRGAKNTEAFF. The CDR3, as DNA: TGTGCCAGCAGCTCACGGGGGGCAAAGAACACTGAAGCTTTCTTT.

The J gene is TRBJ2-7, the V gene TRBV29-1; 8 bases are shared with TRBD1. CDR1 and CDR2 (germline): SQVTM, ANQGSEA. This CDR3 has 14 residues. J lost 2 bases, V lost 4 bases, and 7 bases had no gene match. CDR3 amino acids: CSVGIDRGAYEQYF. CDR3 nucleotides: TGCAGCGTTGGAATTGACAGGGGCGCCTACGAGCAGTACTTC.

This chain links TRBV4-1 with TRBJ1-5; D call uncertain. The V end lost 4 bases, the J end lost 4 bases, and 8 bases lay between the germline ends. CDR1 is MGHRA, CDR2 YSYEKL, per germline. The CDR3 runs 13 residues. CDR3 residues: CASSLTVNQPQHF. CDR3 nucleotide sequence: TGCGCCAGCAGCCTTACGGTAAATCAGCCCCAGCATTTT.

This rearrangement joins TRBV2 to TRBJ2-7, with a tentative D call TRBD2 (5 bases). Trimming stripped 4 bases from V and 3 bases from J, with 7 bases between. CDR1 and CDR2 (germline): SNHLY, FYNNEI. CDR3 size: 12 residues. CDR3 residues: CASSGSGYEQYF. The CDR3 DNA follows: TGTGCCAGCAGTGGAAGCGGCTACGAGCAGTACTTC.

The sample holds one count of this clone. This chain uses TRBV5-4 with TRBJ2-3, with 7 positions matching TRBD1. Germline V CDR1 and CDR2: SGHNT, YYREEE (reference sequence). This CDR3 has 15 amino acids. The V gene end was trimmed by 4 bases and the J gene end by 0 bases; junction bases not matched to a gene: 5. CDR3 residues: CASSLGTDSTDTQYF. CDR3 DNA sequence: TGTGCCAGCAGCCTCGGGACAGATAGCACAGATACGCAGTATTTT.

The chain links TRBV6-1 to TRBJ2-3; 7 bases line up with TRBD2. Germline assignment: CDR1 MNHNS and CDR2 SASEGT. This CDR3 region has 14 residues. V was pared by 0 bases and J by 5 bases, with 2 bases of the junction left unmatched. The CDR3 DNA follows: TGTGCCAGCAGTGAAGCGGGGGGGATAGATACGCAGTATTTT. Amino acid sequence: CASSEAGGIDTQYF.

The DNA for the CDR3 is TGTGCCAGCAGTGAGGGCAGCATAGTCCCTGAAGCTTTCTTT. This codes for CASSEGSIVPEAFF. The V and J genes are TRBV6-1 and TRBJ1-1, with no clear D. Germline CDR1 and CDR2: MNHNS and SASEGT. The CDR3 is 14 amino acids. Trimming pared 3 bases from V and 6 bases from J, leaving 14 bases between.

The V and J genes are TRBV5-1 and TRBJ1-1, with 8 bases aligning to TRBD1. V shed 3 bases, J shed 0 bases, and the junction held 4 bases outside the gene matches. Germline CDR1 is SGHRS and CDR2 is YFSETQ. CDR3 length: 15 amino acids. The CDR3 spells CASSWGTGLNTEAFF. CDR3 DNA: TGCGCCAGCAGCTGGGGGACAGGATTGAACACTGAAGCTTTCTTT.

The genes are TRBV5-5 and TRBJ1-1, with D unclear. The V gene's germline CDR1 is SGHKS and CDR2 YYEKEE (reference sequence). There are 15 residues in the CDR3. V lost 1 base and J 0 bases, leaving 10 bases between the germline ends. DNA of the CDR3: TGTGCCAGCAGCTTGATCTCGGGTCTGAACACTGAAGCTTTCTTT. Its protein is CASSLISGLNTEAFF.

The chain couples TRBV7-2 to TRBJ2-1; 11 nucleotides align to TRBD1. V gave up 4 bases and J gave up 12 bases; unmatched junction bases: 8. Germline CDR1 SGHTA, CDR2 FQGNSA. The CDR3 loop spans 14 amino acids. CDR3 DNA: TGTGCCAGCAGCTCCGGGACAGGGGGTATAGGGCAGTTCTTC. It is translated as CASSSGTGGIGQFF.

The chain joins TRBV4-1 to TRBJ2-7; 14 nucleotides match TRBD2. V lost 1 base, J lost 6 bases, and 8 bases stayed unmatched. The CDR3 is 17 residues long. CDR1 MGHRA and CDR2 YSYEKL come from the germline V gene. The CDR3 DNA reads TGCGCCAGCAGCCAAGGTAGGGGACTAGCGGGAGAGAGCGAGCAGTACTTC. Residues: CASSQGRGLAGESEQYF.

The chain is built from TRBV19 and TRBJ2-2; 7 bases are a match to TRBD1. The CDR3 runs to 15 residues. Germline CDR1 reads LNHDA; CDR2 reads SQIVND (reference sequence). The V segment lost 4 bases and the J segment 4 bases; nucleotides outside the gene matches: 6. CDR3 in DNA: TGTGCCAGTAGTAGACCGGGACAGAGCACCGGGGAGCTGTTTTTT. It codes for CASSRPGQSTGELFF.

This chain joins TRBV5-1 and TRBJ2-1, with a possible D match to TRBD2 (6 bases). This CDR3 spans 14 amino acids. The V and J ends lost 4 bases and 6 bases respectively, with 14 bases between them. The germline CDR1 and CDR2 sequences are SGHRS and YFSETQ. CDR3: CASSVTGDINEQFF. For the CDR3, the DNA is TGCGCCAGCAGCGTAACGGGAGATATCAATGAGCAGTTCTTC.

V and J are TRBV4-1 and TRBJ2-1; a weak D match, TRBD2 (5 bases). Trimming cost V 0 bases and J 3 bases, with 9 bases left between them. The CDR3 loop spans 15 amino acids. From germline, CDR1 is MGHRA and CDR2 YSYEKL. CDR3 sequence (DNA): TGCGCCAGCAGCCAAGATGGACTTGACTACAATGAGCAGTTCTTC. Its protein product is CASSQDGLDYNEQFF.

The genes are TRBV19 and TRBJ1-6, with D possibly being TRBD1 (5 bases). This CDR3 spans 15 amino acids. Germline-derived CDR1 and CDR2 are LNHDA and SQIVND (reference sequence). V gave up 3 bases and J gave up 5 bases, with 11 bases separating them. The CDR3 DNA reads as TGTGCCAGTAGTATCCAGGCGGGGGATAATTCACCCCTCCACTTT. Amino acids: CASSIQAGDNSPLHF. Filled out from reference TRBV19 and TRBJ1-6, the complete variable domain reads DGGITQSPKYLFRKEGQNVTLSCEQNLNHDAMYWYRQDPGQGLRLIYYSQIVNDFQKGDIAEGYSVSREKKESFPLTVTSAQKNPTAFYLCASSIQAGDNSPLHFGNGTRLTVT.

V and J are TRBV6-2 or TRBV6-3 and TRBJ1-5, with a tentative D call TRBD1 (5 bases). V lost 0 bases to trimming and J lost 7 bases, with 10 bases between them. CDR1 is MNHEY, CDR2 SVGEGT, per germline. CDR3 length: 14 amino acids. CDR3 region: CASSYSGPWQPQHF. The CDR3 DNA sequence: TGTGCCAGCAGTTACTCGGGGCCATGGCAGCCCCAGCATTTT.

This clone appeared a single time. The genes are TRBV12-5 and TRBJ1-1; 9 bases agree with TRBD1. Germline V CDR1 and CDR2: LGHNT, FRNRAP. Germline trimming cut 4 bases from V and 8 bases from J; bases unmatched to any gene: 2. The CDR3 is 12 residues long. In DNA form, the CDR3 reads TGTGCTAGTGGTTCCGGGACAGGGGAAGCTTTCTTT. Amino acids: CASGSGTGEAFF.

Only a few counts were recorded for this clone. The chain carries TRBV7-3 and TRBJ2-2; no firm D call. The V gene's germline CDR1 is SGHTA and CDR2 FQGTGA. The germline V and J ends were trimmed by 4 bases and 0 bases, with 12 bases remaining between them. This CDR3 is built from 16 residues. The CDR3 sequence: CASSSRVAANTGELFF. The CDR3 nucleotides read TGTGCCAGCAGCTCCCGGGTAGCCGCGAACACCGGGGAGCTGTTTTTT.

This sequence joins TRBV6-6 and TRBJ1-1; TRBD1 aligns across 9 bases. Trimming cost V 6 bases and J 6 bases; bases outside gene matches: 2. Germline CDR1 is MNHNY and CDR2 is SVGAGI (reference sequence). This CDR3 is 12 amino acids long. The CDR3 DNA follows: TGTGCCAGCAGCTGGGACAGGGCTGAAGCTTTCTTT. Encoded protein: CASSWDRAEAFF.

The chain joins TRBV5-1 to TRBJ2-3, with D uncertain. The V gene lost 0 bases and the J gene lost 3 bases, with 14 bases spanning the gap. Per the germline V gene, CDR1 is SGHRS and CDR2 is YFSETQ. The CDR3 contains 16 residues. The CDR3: CASSLAGLAVTDTQYF. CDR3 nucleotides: TGCGCCAGCAGCTTGGCCGGATTAGCCGTTACAGATACGCAGTATTTT.

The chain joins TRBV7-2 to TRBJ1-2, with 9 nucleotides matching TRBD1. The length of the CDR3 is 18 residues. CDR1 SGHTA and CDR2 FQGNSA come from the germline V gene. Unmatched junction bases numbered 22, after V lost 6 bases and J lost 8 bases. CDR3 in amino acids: CASSRLLARDRAPWGYTF. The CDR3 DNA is TGTGCCAGCAGTCGACTCCTTGCACGGGACAGGGCCCCCTGGGGCTACACCTTC.